The source of this T cell receptor beta chain is a study of blood T cell repertoires in COVID-19. As processed by the authors: Estimation of nucleated cell counts was performed using reference gene primer amplification. The protocol was immunoSEQ multiplex PCR, while the TCRdb copy is restricted to in-frame clones and leaves out a portion. V, J and clone size are taken as reported in that table, and D and trimming were inferred from the DNA itself. The top ten clones hold around 20% of a sample with 55,000 to 75,000 clones, roughly 80% of them seen once. V lost 6 bases, J lost 8 bases, and 11 bases lay in between. CDR3 size: 11 residues. Germline V gene lookup returns CDR1 DFQATT and CDR2 SNEGSKA (reference sequence).

The origin of this receptor is a man aged 55 to 69 with acute or convalescent COVID-19. What was sequenced was peripheral blood. J is TRBJ2-1 and V is TRBV20-1; tentative D call: TRBD2 (6 bases). Here the CDR3 reads CSARRADEQFF. The CDR3 region has the DNA TGCAGTGCCCGGAGGGCGGATGAGCAGTTCTTC.